The rows below give T cell receptor beta chains drawn from one sample of a study of blood T cell repertoires in COVID-19. Clones were sequenced by immunoSEQ multiplex PCR, and TCRdb holds only the in-frame ones, with some missing. This repertoire shows roughly 230,000 clones, approximately 84% found once; its top ten account for under 8%. Sequencing was performed on PBMCs or T cells enriched from blood (not recorded which). The receptors originated from a woman in her forties or fifties who had been exposed to COVID-19. Each CDR3 is given with its conserved first and last residue. The D gene is left open where the match is weak. Clone size is stated in some rows and not others, as once, few, many or a class when expanded.

cdr3_nt: TGTGCCAGCAGTGCATCGGGGACAGATAACACTGAAGCTTTCTTT
cdr3_aa: CASSASGTDNTEAFF
clone_size: -
v_call: TRBV25-1
d_call: TRBD1
j_call: TRBJ1-1

cdr3_nt: TGCAGTGCAAGTCTAACTGGAAACACCATATATTTT
cdr3_aa: CSASLTGNTIYF
clone_size: -
v_call: TRBV20-1
d_call: -
j_call: TRBJ1-3

cdr3_nt: TGTGCCAGCAGTTCCCAGGGGTGGGACTATGGCTACACCTTC
cdr3_aa: CASSSQGWDYGYTF
clone_size: -
v_call: TRBV28
d_call: -
j_call: TRBJ1-2

cdr3_nt: TGTGCCAGTAGAGGGGACAGGGGAACTGAAGCTTTCTTT
cdr3_aa: CASRGDRGTEAFF
clone_size: -
v_call: TRBV19
d_call: TRBD1
j_call: TRBJ1-1

cdr3_nt: TGTGCCAGTAGTACCTCCAGGCCCACAGGGGCCCACTATAATTCACCCCTCCACTTT
cdr3_aa: CASSTSRPTGAHYNSPLHF
clone_size: -
v_call: TRBV19
d_call: TRBD1
j_call: TRBJ1-6

cdr3_nt: TGCGCCAGCAACCCGACTAGCGGGGGAGAGACCCAGTACTTC
cdr3_aa: CASNPTSGGETQYF
clone_size: -
v_call: TRBV5-1
d_call: TRBD2
j_call: TRBJ2-5

cdr3_nt: TGTGCCAGTCGCCCCGGGATTAACTATGGCTACACCTTC
cdr3_aa: CASRPGINYGYTF
clone_size: -
v_call: TRBV19
d_call: -
j_call: TRBJ1-2

cdr3_nt: TGTGCCAGCAGCCCCGGGAATAGCGGGGTCGAGCAGTACTTC
cdr3_aa: CASSPGNSGVEQYF
clone_size: -
v_call: TRBV3-1/TRBV3-2
d_call: TRBD2
j_call: TRBJ2-7

cdr3_nt: TGTGCCAGCAGCCAAGTTAGGGGACAGGGGACTGACACAGATACGCAGTATTTT
cdr3_aa: CASSQVRGQGTDTDTQYF
clone_size: -
v_call: TRBV4-2
d_call: TRBD1
j_call: TRBJ2-3

cdr3_nt: TGTGCCAGTAGTTCCGGGACAGGGTTGGGACAGCCCCAGCATTTT
cdr3_aa: CASSSGTGLGQPQHF
clone_size: -
v_call: TRBV19
d_call: TRBD1
j_call: TRBJ1-5

cdr3_nt: TGTGCCAGTAGTTCTCAAGGGGGTAATGAAAAACTGTTTTTT
cdr3_aa: CASSSQGGNEKLFF
clone_size: -
v_call: TRBV19
d_call: -
j_call: TRBJ1-4

cdr3_nt: TGTGCCAGCAGCTCCAGACAGGGGGCATACGAGCAGTACTTC
cdr3_aa: CASSSRQGAYEQYF
clone_size: -
v_call: TRBV5-8
d_call: TRBD1
j_call: TRBJ2-7

cdr3_nt: TGCAGCGCCGCCCCGGAGCCTGAAGCTTTCTTT
cdr3_aa: CSAAPEPEAFF
clone_size: -
v_call: TRBV20-1
d_call: -
j_call: TRBJ1-1

cdr3_nt: TGTGCCAGCAGGCCAGGGGGCGATACGCAGTATTTT
cdr3_aa: CASRPGGDTQYF
clone_size: -
v_call: TRBV12-3/TRBV12-4
d_call: TRBD1
j_call: TRBJ2-3

cdr3_nt: TGTGCCACCAGCAGAGAGGGACTCCCGGGAGATGAGCAGTTCTTC
cdr3_aa: CATSREGLPGDEQFF
clone_size: -
v_call: TRBV15
d_call: -
j_call: TRBJ2-1

cdr3_nt: TGTGCCAGCAGTGAAAGTCGTCGGAAACTGTTTTTT
cdr3_aa: CASSESRRKLFF
clone_size: -
v_call: TRBV2
d_call: -
j_call: TRBJ1-4

cdr3_nt: TGTGCCAGCAGCCCGCCTGGGACAGGGGGCAATGAGCAGTTCTTC
cdr3_aa: CASSPPGTGGNEQFF
clone_size: -
v_call: TRBV7-9
d_call: TRBD1
j_call: TRBJ2-1

cdr3_nt: TGTGCCAGCAGTGTCTGGACAGCTTCTGGCTACACCTTC
cdr3_aa: CASSVWTASGYTF
clone_size: -
v_call: TRBV28
d_call: -
j_call: TRBJ1-2

cdr3_nt: TGCGCCAGCAGCATTCAGGGGGGATCGAGGGGCACTGAAGCTTTCTTT
cdr3_aa: CASSIQGGSRGTEAFF
clone_size: -
v_call: TRBV5-1
d_call: TRBD1
j_call: TRBJ1-1

cdr3_nt: TGCGCCAGCAGCCAAGTCGGCGGGGGCCGGCTAGAGACCCAGTACTTC
cdr3_aa: CASSQVGGGRLETQYF
clone_size: -
v_call: TRBV4-1
d_call: -
j_call: TRBJ2-5

cdr3_nt: TGTGCCAGCAGCTTAGAGAGCCTCGGGAATGAGCAGTTCTTC
cdr3_aa: CASSLESLGNEQFF
clone_size: -
v_call: TRBV11-2
d_call: -
j_call: TRBJ2-1

cdr3_nt: TGTGCCAGTAGTATCGCCCGGGGGGCCGGTGAGACCCAGTACTTC
cdr3_aa: CASSIARGAGETQYF
clone_size: -
v_call: TRBV19
d_call: -
j_call: TRBJ2-5

cdr3_nt: TGTGCCTGGAAGCACCGCACTGAAGCTTTCTTT
cdr3_aa: CAWKHRTEAFF
clone_size: -
v_call: TRBV30
d_call: -
j_call: TRBJ1-1

cdr3_nt: TGTGCCAGCAGTCTACAGGGCGTGGAGACCCAGTACTTC
cdr3_aa: CASSLQGVETQYF
clone_size: -
v_call: TRBV12-3/TRBV12-4
d_call: -
j_call: TRBJ2-5

cdr3_nt: TGTGCCAGCTCACCAAGAGGCCCAGACTACGAGCAGTACTTC
cdr3_aa: CASSPRGPDYEQYF
clone_size: few
v_call: TRBV18
d_call: -
j_call: TRBJ2-7

cdr3_nt: TGCGCCAGCAGCCGCACCATTCTTCAGGTAGAAGCTTTCTTT
cdr3_aa: CASSRTILQVEAFF
clone_size: few
v_call: TRBV4-1
d_call: -
j_call: TRBJ1-1

cdr3_nt: TGTGCCACCACTTGGACAGGGGGACCCGGGGAGCTGTTTTTT
cdr3_aa: CATTWTGGPGELFF
clone_size: -
v_call: TRBV6-5
d_call: TRBD1
j_call: TRBJ2-2

cdr3_nt: TGTGCCAGCAGCAGGACTAGCGGGGGGCCCCTCCGGTTCTACGAGCAGTACTTC
cdr3_aa: CASSRTSGGPLRFYEQYF
clone_size: -
v_call: TRBV27
d_call: TRBD2
j_call: TRBJ2-7

cdr3_nt: TGTGCCAGCAGTTCCCGAGTGACTTATAATTCACCCCTCCACTTT
cdr3_aa: CASSSRVTYNSPLHF
clone_size: -
v_call: TRBV6-5
d_call: -
j_call: TRBJ1-6

cdr3_nt: TGTGCCAGCAGCTTAGGGAGGCCAGGGGGCAATAATGGCTACACCTTC
cdr3_aa: CASSLGRPGGNNGYTF
clone_size: few
v_call: TRBV7-2
d_call: TRBD1
j_call: TRBJ1-2

cdr3_nt: TGTGCCAGTAGTTATACAGGGGTCACTGAAGCTTTCTTT
cdr3_aa: CASSYTGVTEAFF
clone_size: -
v_call: TRBV19
d_call: TRBD1
j_call: TRBJ1-1

cdr3_nt: TGTGCCAGCAGCCCTCACAGGTCCCTCGGCTACACTGAAGCTTTCTTT
cdr3_aa: CASSPHRSLGYTEAFF
clone_size: -
v_call: TRBV9
d_call: -
j_call: TRBJ1-1

cdr3_nt: TGTGCCAGCAGTGAAGCGCTACAGGGGGCAGGTGGAAACACCATATATTTT
cdr3_aa: CASSEALQGAGGNTIYF
clone_size: -
v_call: TRBV6-1
d_call: TRBD1
j_call: TRBJ1-3

cdr3_nt: TGTGCCAGCAGTGACGGCAGGACCTACGAGCAGTACTTC
cdr3_aa: CASSDGRTYEQYF
clone_size: -
v_call: TRBV2
d_call: -
j_call: TRBJ2-7

cdr3_nt: TGTGCCAGTTCGCAGGGGGCTACTAATGAAAAACTGTTTTTT
cdr3_aa: CASSQGATNEKLFF
clone_size: -
v_call: TRBV4-2
d_call: TRBD1
j_call: TRBJ1-4

cdr3_nt: TGCGCCAGCAGCGCACTGGGACTGAGCTCTGGAAACACCATATATTTT
cdr3_aa: CASSALGLSSGNTIYF
clone_size: -
v_call: TRBV5-1
d_call: -
j_call: TRBJ1-3

cdr3_nt: TGCGCCAGCAGCTTGGACAGGGCCCACACAGATACGCAGTATTTT
cdr3_aa: CASSLDRAHTDTQYF
clone_size: -
v_call: TRBV5-1
d_call: -
j_call: TRBJ2-3

cdr3_nt: TGTGCCAGCACCGACATCACGACAGGGGCTAACTATGGCTACACCTTC
cdr3_aa: CASTDITTGANYGYTF
clone_size: -
v_call: TRBV7-9
d_call: TRBD1
j_call: TRBJ1-2

cdr3_nt: TGTGCCAGCAGCGAGGACAGGGCAAATAATTCACCCCTCCACTTT
cdr3_aa: CASSEDRANNSPLHF
clone_size: -
v_call: TRBV11-2
d_call: TRBD1
j_call: TRBJ1-6

cdr3_nt: TGTGCCAGCAGCGACAGGGGGGAAAAGTTCTTC
cdr3_aa: CASSDRGEKFF
clone_size: -
v_call: TRBV12-3/TRBV12-4
d_call: TRBD1
j_call: TRBJ2-1

cdr3_nt: TGTGCCACTACGGACAGGTACTCTGGAAACACCATATATTTT
cdr3_aa: CATTDRYSGNTIYF
clone_size: -
v_call: TRBV6-5
d_call: TRBD1
j_call: TRBJ1-3

cdr3_nt: TGTGCCAGCAGCTTAGCGTTCCTAACAGGGCAACACAATGAGCAGTTCTTC
cdr3_aa: CASSLAFLTGQHNEQFF
clone_size: -
v_call: TRBV11-2
d_call: -
j_call: TRBJ2-1

cdr3_nt: TGTGCCAGCAGCTTGGACTTACGCTCGGGGACTAGCGGGACAGATACGCAGTATTTT
cdr3_aa: CASSLDLRSGTSGTDTQYF
clone_size: -
v_call: TRBV7-9
d_call: TRBD2
j_call: TRBJ2-3

cdr3_nt: TGTGCCAGTAGTATGGCCCGCGGGACAGGGGGTTCGAACACTGAAGCTTTCTTT
cdr3_aa: CASSMARGTGGSNTEAFF
clone_size: -
v_call: TRBV19
d_call: TRBD1
j_call: TRBJ1-1

cdr3_nt: TGTGCCAGCAGCCTACTGTCCATGAACACTGAAGCTTTCTTT
cdr3_aa: CASSLLSMNTEAFF
clone_size: -
v_call: TRBV5-5
d_call: -
j_call: TRBJ1-1

cdr3_nt: TGTGCCAGCAGGACAGGGAGGACCTACAATGAGCAGTTCTTC
cdr3_aa: CASRTGRTYNEQFF
clone_size: -
v_call: TRBV6-5
d_call: -
j_call: TRBJ2-1

cdr3_nt: TGTGCCAGCAGCTTAGAAGGGGTTTATTCACCCCTCCACTTT
cdr3_aa: CASSLEGVYSPLHF
clone_size: -
v_call: TRBV7-8
d_call: -
j_call: TRBJ1-6

cdr3_nt: TGTGCCAGCAGAAGGACAGGGCCATTTGAAGACTACACCTTC
cdr3_aa: CASRRTGPFEDYTF
clone_size: -
v_call: TRBV28
d_call: TRBD1
j_call: TRBJ1-2

cdr3_nt: TGTGCCAGTAGTATAGATAACAGGGAGGGTCAGCCCCAGCATTTT
cdr3_aa: CASSIDNREGQPQHF
clone_size: -
v_call: TRBV19
d_call: -
j_call: TRBJ1-5

cdr3_nt: TGTGCCAGCAGCGATCGAGGGGGCCCTAACTATGGCTACACCTTC
cdr3_aa: CASSDRGGPNYGYTF
clone_size: -
v_call: TRBV7-2
d_call: TRBD1
j_call: TRBJ1-2

cdr3_nt: TGTGCCAGCAGTTTCTCGAGAGGGACAGGGGTGAGCTCTGATAATTCACCCCTCCACTTT
cdr3_aa: CASSFSRGTGVSSDNSPLHF
clone_size: -
v_call: TRBV28
d_call: TRBD1
j_call: TRBJ1-6

cdr3_nt: TGCAGCGCTATCCGCGGAGGGAATGAAGCTTTCTTT
cdr3_aa: CSAIRGGNEAFF
clone_size: once
v_call: TRBV29-1
d_call: -
j_call: TRBJ1-1

cdr3_nt: TGTGCCAGCAGCCAAGATCTCGGTATCAATGAGCAGTTCTTC
cdr3_aa: CASSQDLGINEQFF
clone_size: few
v_call: TRBV14
d_call: -
j_call: TRBJ2-1

cdr3_nt: TGTGCCAGCAGGACACTTCCCACAGATACGCAGTATTTT
cdr3_aa: CASRTLPTDTQYF
clone_size: -
v_call: TRBV2
d_call: -
j_call: TRBJ2-3

cdr3_nt: TGTGCCAGCAGGTATGCAGGAAACACTGAAGCTTTCTTT
cdr3_aa: CASRYAGNTEAFF
clone_size: once
v_call: TRBV2
d_call: -
j_call: TRBJ1-1

cdr3_nt: TGTGCCACGGGGCGGATGGGGGAGCTGTTTTTT
cdr3_aa: CATGRMGELFF
clone_size: -
v_call: TRBV24-1
d_call: -
j_call: TRBJ2-2